This TCR beta chain was captured in a study of siplizumab effects on memory and regulatory T cells. Study findings and constraints: Apparently key alloresponse contributors, naive T cells also seemed more diverse than memory cells. Confirmatory evidence of suppressive function in proliferating siplizumab-culture Tregs was not obtained. Assignment of a naive or memory phenotype failed for roughly 75-95% of the proliferating CD4+ or CD8+ clones.

This clone was recorded only once. Its antigen is undetermined. The length of the CDR3 is 15 residues. Germline V gene data show CDR1 as SGHRS and CDR2 as YFSETQ. Trimming stripped 1 base from V and 5 bases from J, with 13 bases between. Assays covered approximately 100,000 TCR templates per sample. The method was immunoSEQ multiplex PCR; TCRdb's version includes in-frame clones alone and lacks a portion of them. The sample lists approximately 100,000 clones, 92% occurring once. Material: non-Treg CD4+ T cells sorted from blood. The gene calls are TRBV5-1 and TRBJ2-1; a weak D match, TRBD1 (5 bases). This clonotype was obtained from a human donor in good health. DNA of the CDR3: TGCGCCAGCAGCTTGTCGGGCCGCAGGGACAATGAGCAGTTCTTC. Amino acids: CASSLSGRRDNEQFF.